This TCR beta chain was obtained from a study of cytomegalovirus exposure and HLA in healthy donors. Across the whole study: The roughly 120 validation repertoires matched the approximately 700 first-cohort repertoires in platform, a later analysis reported.

As concerns this clone: Antigen specificity is unknown.

This table comes from immunoSEQ multiplex PCR, and its TCRdb copy is limited to in-frame clones, with some not included. The top ten clones hold approximately 0.96% of a sample with a few hundred thousand clones, roughly 90% of them seen once. Study-level results: TCR beta chains numbering under 200 were designated cytomegalovirus-associated.

The donors formed part of the approximately 120-subject validation cohort, distinct from the approximately 630-subject first cohort. Trimming shortened V by 2 bases and J by 1 base, and 6 bases separated the two germline ends. This CDR3 has 13 residues. Germline V gene data show CDR1 as SGHRS and CDR2 as YFSETQ. The rearrangement joins TRBV5-1 to TRBJ1-1; D ambiguous. This sequence was found in a man between 25 and 39 years old in good health and CMV-seronegative. The specimen sequenced was PBMCs. The DNA for the CDR3 is TGCGCCAGCAGCTTTGAGAAGAACACTGAAGCTTTCTTT. Its protein product is CASSFEKNTEAFF.